The 29 T cell receptor beta chains below all came from one sample that was sequenced in a study of T-cell reconstitution after alpha-beta-depleted transplantation in children. The TCRbeta library incorporated unique molecular identifiers. TCRdb reprocessed the PCR reads via MiXCR and lists one record per CDR3 protein. The repertoire holds 250,000 to 350,000 distinct CDR3 sequences, with 23% as singletons. Source: PBMCs, mostly from graft donor cells, taken 180 days after TCRalphabeta/CD19-depleted stem cell transplant. The receptors stem from a male patient younger than 18 who had a stem cell transplant for acute lymphoblastic leukemia, so the T cells may come from the graft donor.

Points on this clonotype: It may be a read error: a sequence one base away is much more abundant. V is TRBV20-1 and J is TRBJ2-3; D uncertain. Germline V gene data show CDR1 as DFQATT and CDR2 as SNEGSKA (reference sequence). Trimming took off 5 bases at V and 0 bases at J, with 15 bases between the two ends. This CDR3 contains 15 residues. CDR3 coding DNA: TGCAGTGCTGCGCCTCCGGGCTCGAGCACAGATACGCAGTATTTT. This encodes CSAAPPGSSTDTQYF.

The chain carries TRBV10-2 and TRBJ2-7, with TRBD2 matching over 11 bases. The CDR3 runs to 17 residues. With V trimmed by 2 bases and J by 4 bases, 10 bases remained unmatched. Germline assignment: CDR1 WSHSY and CDR2 SAAADI. The CDR3 loop is CASSEPLAGGPNYEQYF. CDR3 nucleotides: TGCGCCAGCAGTGAGCCTCTAGCGGGAGGACCGAATTACGAGCAGTACTTC.

This clonotype has more than one count but fewer than ten. The chain joins TRBV7-6 to TRBJ2-5, with 10 nucleotides matching TRBD2. CDR1 is SGHVS and CDR2 is FNYEAQ in the germline V gene. Unmatched junction bases numbered 5, after V lost 2 bases and J lost 5 bases. The CDR3 loop spans 15 amino acids. The CDR3 loop is CASSLRAGGRETQYF. The CDR3 DNA follows: TGTGCCAGCAGCTTAAGAGCGGGAGGGCGGGAGACCCAGTACTTC.

The rearrangement joins TRBV12-3 or TRBV12-4 to TRBJ2-7; D may be TRBD1 or TRBD2 (5 bases each). Trimming took off 5 bases at V and 2 bases at J, with 19 bases between the two ends. This CDR3 comprises 16 residues. CDR3 in amino acids: CASSNIAGTATYEQYF. CDR3 nucleotides: TGTGCCAGCAGTAATATCGCCGGGACCGCGACCTACGAGCAGTACTTC.

The V gene is TRBV24-1, the J gene TRBJ2-1; no clear D gene. V dropped 5 bases and J dropped 7 bases, with 11 bases sitting between them. CDR3 length equals 13 residues. Looked up from germline, CDR1 is KGHDR and CDR2 is SFDVKD. The CDR3 spells CATSALRANEQFF. CDR3 bases: TGTGCCACCAGTGCCCTCCGGGCTAATGAGCAGTTCTTC.

The chain carries TRBV10-3 and TRBJ1-1; possible D gene TRBD1, 5 bases. The CDR3 covers 15 residues. V lost 3 bases and J lost 1, with 12 bases in between. In germline, CDR1 is ENHRY, CDR2 SYGVKD. CDR3 region: CAISEAGTENTEAFF. The CDR3 DNA reads as TGTGCCATCAGTGAAGCCGGGACTGAGAACACTGAAGCTTTCTTT.

The chain carries TRBV5-1 and TRBJ2-5; D is ambiguous. Per germline, CDR1 SGHRS and CDR2 YFSETQ. The germline V and J ends were trimmed by 0 bases and 5 bases, with 17 bases remaining between them. The CDR3 is 16 residues long. This CDR3 is CASSLARRGRRETQYF. The CDR3 DNA is TGCGCCAGCAGCTTGGCAAGACGAGGACGACGGGAGACCCAGTACTTC.

This chain links TRBV13 with TRBJ1-3; TRBD1 is a possible D gene (5 bases). This CDR3 region has 17 residues. V dropped 1 base and J dropped 0 bases, with 13 bases sitting between them. The germline V gene encodes CDR1 PRHDT and CDR2 FYEKMQ (reference sequence). The CDR3 region has the DNA TGTGCCAGCAGCTTAGCAGGGAATGTGGCCTCTGGAAACACCATATATTTT. The encoded protein is CASSLAGNVASGNTIYF. Combining the CDR3 with reference TRBV13 and TRBJ1-3 gives the whole variable domain AAGVIQSPRHLIKEKRETATLKCYPIPRHDTVYWYQQGPGQDPQFLISFYEKMQSDKGSIPDRFSAQQFSDYHSELNMSSLELGDSALYFCASSLAGNVASGNTIYFGEGSWLTVV.

This clonotype was counted between two and nine times. The chain combines TRBV12-3 or TRBV12-4 with TRBJ1-5, with a weak D call TRBD1 (5 bases). Deletions cut 6 bases from V and 1 base from J, with 10 bases between. The CDR3 loop spans 14 amino acids. The CDR3 loop reads CASRPDMSNQPQHF. CDR3 bases: TGTGCCAGCAGACCGGACATGAGCAATCAGCCCCAGCATTTT.

The CDR3 sequence is CASSLKAWREGRSDFF. CDR3 DNA sequence: TGTGCCAGCAGTTTGAAAGCTTGGCGGGAGGGCCGGAGTGATTTCTTC. The chain is built from TRBV28 and TRBJ2-1, with TRBD2 matching 9 bases. J gave up 16 bases and V 3 bases, and 19 bases lay outside the gene matches. Germline CDR1 reads MDHEN; CDR2 reads SYDVKM. The CDR3 has 16 residues.

This clonotype was observed a few times. The CDR3 DNA reads TGTGCCAGCCTTCTTCTCGCGGGTGCCTACAATGAGCAGTTCTTC. As protein: CASLLLAGAYNEQFF. The rearrangement links TRBV7-9 to TRBJ2-1; maybe TRBD2 (5 bases). Germline CDR1 reads SEHNR; CDR2 reads FQNEAQ (reference sequence). This CDR3 region has 15 residues. Trimming left V 8 bases short and J 2 bases short, with 16 bases between.

In its sample, this clonotype was seen a few times. The chain links TRBV6-1 to TRBJ2-3; D is unclear. The CDR3 totals 15 residues. Per germline, CDR1 MNHNS and CDR2 SASEGT. V was clipped by 6 bases and J by 3 bases, with 16 bases between them. This CDR3 reads CASSRAGSKTDTQYF. CDR3 nucleotide sequence: TGTGCCAGCAGCCGCGCCGGGTCTAAAACAGATACGCAGTATTTT.

V usage is TRBV9 and J usage is TRBJ1-2; D remains unclear. Germline loops: CDR1 SGDLS, CDR2 YYNGEE. V lost 2 bases to trimming and J lost 8 bases, with 10 bases between them. The CDR3 spans 12 residues. The DNA for the CDR3 is TGTGCCAGCAGCGTTGGCACGGAGGGCTACACCTTC. This gives the protein CASSVGTEGYTF.

This clonotype was counted between two and nine times. The chain joins TRBV20-1 to TRBJ2-2; tentative D call: TRBD2 (5 bases). Germline CDR1 is DFQATT and CDR2 is SNEGSKA (reference sequence). This CDR3 has 13 residues. V was shortened by 1 base and J by 3 bases, with 6 bases between the two germline ends. CDR3 DNA sequence: TGCAGTGCTAGAGGGCGGGACACCGGGGAGCTGTTTTTT. It yields the protein CSARGRDTGELFF.

The CDR3 spells CASSKQGRNTGELFF. Here the CDR3 DNA reads TGTGCCAGCAGCAAGCAGGGTAGGAACACCGGGGAGCTGTTTTTT. The chain combines TRBV9 with TRBJ2-2; the D gene is possibly TRBD1 (5 bases). Trimming pared 4 bases from V and 1 base from J, leaving 11 bases between. In germline, CDR1 is SGDLS, CDR2 YYNGEE. CDR3 length equals 15 residues.

The chain joins TRBV24-1 to TRBJ2-1, with 7 bases identical to TRBD1. CDR3 length: 16 amino acids. Germline lookup yields CDR1 KGHDR and CDR2 SFDVKD. J gave up 5 bases and V 5 bases, and 11 bases lay outside the gene matches. The CDR3 reads CATSGDRVASDNEQFF. DNA of the CDR3: TGTGCCACCAGTGGGGACAGAGTTGCTTCCGACAATGAGCAGTTCTTC.

This clonotype was seen a handful of times. V and J are TRBV7-8 and TRBJ2-6, with 7 bases lining up with TRBD1. The CDR3 is made up of 20 amino acids. The trim removed 4 bases at V and 2 bases at J, leaving 17 bases unmatched. Germline V CDR1 and CDR2: SGHVS, FQNEAQ. The CDR3 reads CASSSPGRSTGAPGANVLTF. The CDR3, as DNA: TGTGCCAGCAGCTCCCCCGGGCGCTCCACAGGGGCCCCTGGGGCCAACGTCCTGACTTTC.

This clonotype came up many times. This chain joins TRBV10-3 and TRBJ2-7, with D possibly matching TRBD2 (5 bases). V shed 10 bases and J shed 13 bases, with 20 bases lying between them. Germline loops: CDR1 ENHRY, CDR2 SYGVKD. The CDR3 consists of 11 residues. Written as DNA, the CDR3 is TGTGCCACCTATCAGGACTCCAGGCCTTACTTC. Its translation is CATYQDSRPYF.

J is TRBJ1-2 and V is TRBV5-1; possible D gene TRBD1, 6 bases. CDR3 length: 15 residues. Deletions cut 4 bases from V and 3 bases from J, with 16 bases between. In germline, CDR1 is SGHRS, CDR2 YFSETQ. The CDR3 here is CASSPFGGKYYGYTF. In nucleotides, the CDR3 is TGCGCCAGCAGCCCGTTCGGGGGCAAATACTATGGCTACACCTTC.

This chain connects TRBV5-1 to TRBJ2-2, with D possibly TRBD1 on 5 matching bases. CDR1 is SGHRS and CDR2 is YFSETQ in the germline V gene. V gave up 5 bases and J gave up 1 base, with 6 bases separating them. The CDR3 totals 13 residues. This CDR3 reads CASRGQNTGELFF. The CDR3 coding sequence is TGCGCCAGCAGAGGACAGAACACCGGGGAGCTGTTTTTT.

V gene TRBV4-1 combines with J gene TRBJ2-3, with D unclear. This CDR3 is built from 15 residues. CDR1 and CDR2 (germline): MGHRA, YSYEKL. Deletions cut 2 bases from V and 4 bases from J, with 13 bases between. The CDR3 sequence is CASSQLGLRSDTQYF. The CDR3 coding sequence is TGCGCCAGCAGCCAACTGGGATTAAGGTCAGATACGCAGTATTTT.

The gene calls are TRBV5-5 and TRBJ2-7; 12 nucleotides match TRBD2. The CDR3 contains 17 residues. The V and J ends lost 3 bases and 0 bases, in that order; junction bases with no gene match: 7. From germline, CDR1 is SGHKS and CDR2 YYEKEE (reference sequence). The DNA of the CDR3 is TGTGCCAGCAGCTCCTTACTAGCGGGAGGAGACTCCTACGAGCAGTACTTC. Translation: CASSSLLAGGDSYEQYF.

This chain links TRBV6-5 with TRBJ1-3; no clear D gene. From germline, CDR1 is MNHEY and CDR2 SVGAGI. The CDR3 has 13 residues. Trimming cost V 4 bases and J 6 bases, with 10 bases left between them. This CDR3 is CASSSLYENTIYF. The CDR3 nucleotides are TGTGCCAGCAGTTCCCTTTACGAAAACACCATATATTTT.

The CDR3 sequence: CASRDRGHETQYF. The CDR3 DNA follows: TGTGCCAGCAGGGACAGGGGGCACGAGACCCAGTACTTC. J is TRBJ2-5 and V is TRBV5-6; TRBD1 agrees at 11 bases. The germline gives CDR1 SGHDT, CDR2 YYEEEE. The CDR3 is 13 amino acids. V lost 5 bases, J lost 5 bases, and 2 bases stayed unmatched.

The gene calls are TRBV24-1 and TRBJ2-2, with 9 bases matching TRBD1. The CDR3 sequence is 14 residues long. Germline values: CDR1 KGHDR, CDR2 SFDVKD. V shed 9 bases and J 1 base; nucleotides not matched to a gene: 2. The CDR3 protein is CATQGQGNTGELFF. CDR3 bases: TGTGCCACCCAGGGACAGGGGAACACCGGGGAGCTGTTTTTT.

J is TRBJ2-3 and V is TRBV5-1, with 9 bases lining up with TRBD2. Per the germline V gene, CDR1 is SGHRS and CDR2 is YFSETQ. With V trimmed by 2 bases and J by 0 bases, 19 bases remained unmatched. The CDR3 extends over 21 amino acids. The CDR3 nucleotides read TGCGCCAGCAGCTTTAGACCGGGAGTAGCGGGAGTCGTCCTAAGCACAGATACGCAGTATTTT. This sequence encodes CASSFRPGVAGVVLSTDTQYF.

This chain joins TRBV18 and TRBJ2-6; TRBD1 matches 9 bases. The ends lost 3 bases at V and 2 bases at J; junction bases unmatched: 8. Germline CDR1 is KGHSH and CDR2 is LQKENI. CDR3 size: 18 residues. CDR3: CASSPAGQGKAGANVLTF. The DNA for the CDR3 is TGTGCCAGCTCACCGGCGGGACAGGGAAAGGCTGGGGCCAACGTCCTGACTTTC.

This chain connects TRBV18 to TRBJ2-3; TRBD1 aligns across 7 bases. V lost 4 bases to trimming and J lost 1 base; unmatched junction nucleotides: 8. This CDR3 is 16 amino acids long. The germline gives CDR1 KGHSH, CDR2 LQKENI. CDR3 coding DNA: TGTGCCAGCTCACGAGGACAGGACCCTCGCACAGATACGCAGTATTTT. Its translation is CASSRGQDPRTDTQYF.

A few counts support this clonotype. This chain uses TRBV7-9 with TRBJ2-7; 7 bases fit TRBD1. CDR1 and CDR2 from the germline V gene are SEHNR and FQNEAQ (reference sequence). V lost 5 bases to trimming and J lost 1 base; unmatched junction nucleotides: 8. The CDR3 runs 15 residues. The DNA of the CDR3 is TGTGCCAGCAGCGCGACAGGGTCTAATTCCTACGAGCAGTACTTC. Its protein product is CASSATGSNSYEQYF. The variable domain in full, completed from reference TRBV7-9 and TRBJ2-7, reads DTGVSQNPRHKITKRGQNVTFRCDPISEHNRLYWYRQTLGQGPEFLTYFQNEAQLEKSRLLSDRFSAERPKGSFSTLEIQRTEQGDSAMYLCASSATGSNSYEQYFGPGTRLTVT.